Below are 10 T cell receptor beta chains sequenced from a single sample in a study of T cell responses to AZD1222 COVID-19 vaccine. Clones were sequenced by immunoSEQ multiplex PCR, and TCRdb holds only the in-frame ones, with some missing. Among 120,000 to 150,000 clones, 86% were seen once, and the ten largest hold about 4.9%. The sequenced sample was peripheral blood, obtained 28 days after the second AZD1222 dose. The receptor set was obtained from an adult who received the AZD1222 COVID-19 vaccine.

This rearrangement joins TRBV7-9 to TRBJ2-5, with D tentatively TRBD2 (6 bases). The V and J ends lost 2 bases and 0 bases respectively, with 19 bases between them. There are 18 residues in the CDR3. The germline gives CDR1 SEHNR, CDR2 FQNEAQ (reference sequence). CDR3 amino acids: CASSLTAGFVQYQETQYF. The CDR3 nucleotides are TGTGCCAGCAGCTTAACTGCGGGGTTCGTCCAGTACCAAGAGACCCAGTACTTC.

The chain links TRBV6-6 to TRBJ1-3; unclear D gene. Trimming took 6 bases from V and 2 from J, leaving 11 bases between them. This CDR3 has 14 residues. In germline, CDR1 is MNHNY, CDR2 SVGAGI (reference sequence). The CDR3 DNA reads as TGTGCCAGCAGCTGGACTGAAACTGGAAACACCATATATTTT. Amino acid sequence: CASSWTETGNTIYF.

The chain combines TRBV5-6 with TRBJ1-1, with a weak D call TRBD1 (5 bases). Germline lookup yields CDR1 SGHDT and CDR2 YYEEEE. Between the trimmed V and J ends, which lost 3 bases and 3 bases, there was a span of 15 bases. This CDR3 region has 15 residues. CDR3 sequence reads: CASSSPGQSYTEAFF. CDR3 DNA: TGTGCCAGCAGCTCCCCGGGGCAGAGTTACACTGAAGCTTTCTTT.

This rearrangement joins TRBV9 to TRBJ2-1; 8 bases map to TRBD2. Germline CDR1 is SGDLS and CDR2 is YYNGEE. The CDR3 is made up of 14 amino acids. After removal of 4 bases from V and 10 bases from J, the junction contained 10 bases not matched to a gene. The CDR3 coding sequence is TGTGCCAGCAGCCTTTATAGCGGGACAATCGAGCAGTTCTTC. This sequence encodes CASSLYSGTIEQFF.

V gene TRBV7-9 combines with J gene TRBJ1-1; D unresolved. In germline, CDR1 is SEHNR, CDR2 FQNEAQ (reference sequence). V dropped 3 bases and J dropped 1 base, with 9 bases sitting between them. The CDR3 consists of 14 residues. The chain's CDR3 is CASSLRSWNTEAFF. CDR3 sequence (DNA): TGTGCCAGCAGCTTGCGTTCATGGAACACTGAAGCTTTCTTT. Variable domain in full (rest from reference TRBV7-9 and TRBJ1-1): DTGVSQNPRHKITKRGQNVTFRCDPISEHNRLYWYRQTLGQGPEFLTYFQNEAQLEKSRLLSDRFSAERPKGSFSTLEIQRTEQGDSAMYLCASSLRSWNTEAFFGQGTRLTVV.

V usage is TRBV6-5 and J usage is TRBJ2-2; D is uncertain. The CDR3 covers 13 residues. V was cut by 4 bases and J by 4 bases, with 7 bases left in between. CDR1 and CDR2 (germline): MNHEY, SVGAGI. CDR3 coding DNA: TGTGCCAGCAGTTCGCCATCCACCGGGGAGCTGTTTTTT. It specifies CASSSPSTGELFF.

The gene calls are TRBV10-3 and TRBJ1-5, with D unresolved. The V and J ends lost 11 bases and 3 bases respectively, with 14 bases between them. CDR3 length: 13 amino acids. CDR1 and CDR2 from the germline V gene are ENHRY and SYGVKD. The CDR3 DNA sequence: TGTGCCGTCCGATCGGGGAACAATCAGCCCCAGCATTTT. It translates to CAVRSGNNQPQHF.

This clone was counted once. The V call is TRBV14, the J call TRBJ2-7; D may be TRBD2 (5 bases). CDR3 size: 13 residues. Trimming removed 5 bases at V and 6 bases at J, with 14 bases between. Germline V CDR1 and CDR2: SGHDN, FVKESK. CDR3 in amino acids: CASSKYATSEQYF. The CDR3 DNA is TGTGCCAGCAGCAAATATGCTACTAGCGAGCAGTACTTC.

V usage is TRBV21-1 and J usage is TRBJ1-5. TRBV21-1 is a recognized pseudogene. CDR3 length equals 16 residues. Here the CDR3 reads CASSKVDFLVNQPQHF. CDR3 bases: TGTGCCAGCAGCAAAGTGGATTTTCTGGTGAATCAGCCCCAGCATTTT.

The gene calls are TRBV6-1 and TRBJ1-6, with 10 bases matching TRBD1. The CDR3 length is 16 residues. The trim removed 3 bases at V and 8 bases at J, leaving 7 bases unmatched. CDR1 and CDR2 from the germline V gene are MNHNS and SASEGT. The CDR3 here is CASSDMSGTGDSPLHF. The CDR3 DNA reads TGTGCCAGCAGTGACATGTCCGGGACAGGGGATTCACCCCTCCACTTT.